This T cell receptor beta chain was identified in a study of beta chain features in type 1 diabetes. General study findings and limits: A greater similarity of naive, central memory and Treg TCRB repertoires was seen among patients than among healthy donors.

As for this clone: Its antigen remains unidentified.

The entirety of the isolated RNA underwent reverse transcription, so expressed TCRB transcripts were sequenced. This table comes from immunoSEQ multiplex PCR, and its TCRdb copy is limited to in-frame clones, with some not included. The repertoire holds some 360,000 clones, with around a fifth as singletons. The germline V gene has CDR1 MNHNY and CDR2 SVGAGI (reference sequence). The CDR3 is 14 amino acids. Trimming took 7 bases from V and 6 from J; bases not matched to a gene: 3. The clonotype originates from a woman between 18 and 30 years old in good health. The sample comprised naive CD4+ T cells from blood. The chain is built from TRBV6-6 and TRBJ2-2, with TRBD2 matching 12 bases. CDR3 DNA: TGTGCCAGCACCCGACTAGCGGGAGCCGGGGAGCTGTTTTTT. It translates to CASTRLAGAGELFF.